Presented here are 2 T cell receptor beta chains from one specimen sequenced in a study of T cells in Graves' hyperthyroidism and ophthalmopathy. TCR beta CDR3 regions were amplified from RNA transcripts. Using the HTBI primer set, a first-round RT-PCR was run on the TCR CDR3. MiXCR was run by TCRdb on the multiplex PCR reads, yielding one entry per CDR3 protein. Of over 150,000 distinct CDR3 sequences listed, about a sixth are singletons. The sequenced sample was blood. The receptors stem from a woman aged 45-60 years with Graves' hyperthyroidism.

This chain links TRBV3-1 with TRBJ2-3; a weak D match, TRBD2 (5 bases). CDR1 is LGHDT and CDR2 is YNNKEL in the germline V gene (reference sequence). The CDR3 runs to 14 residues. Trimming removed 4 bases at V and 4 bases at J, with 12 bases between. The chain's CDR3 is CASSPTLAADTQYF. The DNA of the CDR3 is TGTGCCAGCAGCCCTACCCTAGCCGCAGATACGCAGTATTTT.

This clonotype was found many times. V and J are TRBV18 and TRBJ2-5, with D tentatively TRBD1 (6 bases). Trimming removed 6 bases at V and 1 base at J, with 12 bases between. Germline V gene data show CDR1 as KGHSH and CDR2 as LQKENI. The CDR3 sequence is 14 residues long. The CDR3 loop is CASSLGHLQETQYF. The CDR3 nucleotides are TGTGCCAGCTCTCTGGGACACCTCCAAGAGACCCAGTACTTC.